The 11 T cell receptor beta chains below come from one sample, sequenced in a study of CD8 T cells in Susac syndrome. Random hexamers were used to reverse transcribe roughly 0.45 to 1 ug of RNA. TCRdb fed the immunoSEQ multiplex PCR reads into MiXCR, producing one record per CDR3 protein. The sample has about 94,000 distinct CDR3 sequences, 85% to 95% seen once. Sequencing input: CD4+ T cells from PBMCs. Every receptor here comes from a human donor with Susac syndrome.

This rearrangement joins TRBV3-1 to TRBJ2-2, with TRBD2 matching over 16 bases. The junction had 7 bases not matched to a gene; V was cut back by 2 bases and J by 4 bases. This CDR3 region has 19 residues. CDR1 LGHDT and CDR2 YNNKEL come from the germline V gene (reference sequence). CDR3 coding DNA: TGTGCCAGCAGCCAACCCGGGACTAGCGGGGGGGCCGGCACCGGGGAGCTGTTTTTT. This sequence encodes CASSQPGTSGGAGTGELFF.

The rearrangement joins TRBV12-3 or TRBV12-4 to TRBJ2-1, with D tentatively TRBD2 (5 bases). Trimming removed 5 bases at V and 6 bases at J, with 11 bases between. The CDR3 spans 13 residues. CDR3: CASSGELGNEQFF. CDR3 coding DNA: TGTGCCAGCAGTGGGGAGCTAGGCAATGAGCAGTTCTTC.

The chain couples TRBV4-3 to TRBJ2-7; TRBD1 might be the D (6 bases). V was cut by 0 bases and J by 5 bases, with 14 bases left in between. The germline V gene has CDR1 LGHNA and CDR2 YSLEER. The CDR3 consists of 15 residues. The DNA for the CDR3 is TGCGCCAGCAGCCAAGAAAGGGGGTTTAGCAACGAGCAGTACTTC. Protein sequence: CASSQERGFSNEQYF.

The J gene is TRBJ2-3, the V gene TRBV10-2; D unresolved. The V and J ends lost 7 bases and 1 base respectively, with 9 bases between them. This CDR3 spans 13 amino acids. Germline loops: CDR1 WSHSY, CDR2 SAAADI. The CDR3, as DNA: TGCGCCAGCAAGGAGTCGGGCACAGATACGCAGTATTTT. Translating gives CASKESGTDTQYF.

The chain joins TRBV2 to TRBJ2-6; 7 bases align to TRBD2. The J segment lost 1 base and the V segment lost 9 bases, leaving 3 bases of the junction unmatched. The CDR3 length is 14 residues. The germline V gene encodes CDR1 SNHLY and CDR2 FYNNEI. The DNA of the CDR3 is TGTGCCAGGTCGGGGGGATCTGGGGCCAACGTCCTGACTTTC. Protein: CARSGGSGANVLTF. Drawing the rest from reference TRBV2 and TRBJ2-6, the complete variable domain is EPEVTQTPSHQVTQMGQEVILRCVPISNHLYFYWYRQILGQKVEFLVSFYNNEISEKSEIFDDQFSVERPDGSNFTLKIRSTKLEDSAMYFCARSGGSGANVLTFGAGSRLTVL.

CDR3 region: CASSQSGGAVYEQYF. The CDR3 DNA follows: TGTGCCAGCAGCCAAAGCGGGGGGGCCGTGTACGAGCAGTACTTC. V is TRBV3-1 and J is TRBJ2-7; 10 nucleotides align to TRBD2. V shed 2 bases and J 4 bases; nucleotides not matched to a gene: 5. CDR1 is LGHDT, CDR2 YNNKEL, per germline (reference sequence). This CDR3 has 15 residues.

This chain uses TRBV7-9 with TRBJ1-1; D is ambiguous. The V gene's germline CDR1 is SEHNR and CDR2 FQNEAQ (reference sequence). The CDR3 loop spans 15 amino acids. The V end lost 2 bases, the J end lost 1 base, and 11 bases lay between the germline ends. CDR3 amino acids: CASSLSLRQNTEAFF. The CDR3, as DNA: TGTGCCAGCAGCTTATCTCTGCGACAGAACACTGAAGCTTTCTTT.

V is TRBV20-1 and J is TRBJ2-3; TRBD2 agrees at 7 bases. V trimming: 6 bases; J trimming: 4 bases; junction bases outside the gene matches: 4. The CDR3 has 12 residues. Per the germline V gene, CDR1 is DFQATT and CDR2 is SNEGSKA (reference sequence). The CDR3 loop reads CSARLAADTQYF. CDR3 bases: TGCAGTGCCCGACTAGCCGCAGATACGCAGTATTTT.

The rearrangement links TRBV19 to TRBJ1-6, with D unclear. Germline values: CDR1 LNHDA, CDR2 SQIVND (reference sequence). The germline V and J ends were trimmed by 5 bases and 5 bases, with 16 bases remaining between them. This CDR3 comprises 16 residues. This chain's CDR3 is CASSRGATGHNSPLHF. CDR3 nucleotides: TGTGCCAGTAGTCGGGGAGCCACCGGCCATAATTCACCCCTCCACTTT.

The rearrangement joins TRBV7-2 to TRBJ2-3; D is uncertain. Germline lookup yields CDR1 SGHTA and CDR2 FQGNSA. V lost 7 bases to trimming and J lost 2 bases, with 10 bases between them. The CDR3 consists of 13 residues. In DNA, the CDR3 is TGTGCCAGCATAATCCGTACCACAGATACGCAGTATTTT. As protein: CASIIRTTDTQYF.

This clonotype was recorded only once. This sequence joins TRBV12-3 or TRBV12-4 and TRBJ1-2, with TRBD1 as a possible D gene (5 bases). Trimming left V 4 bases short and J 8 bases short, with 14 bases between. The CDR3 spans 13 residues. The CDR3 bases are TGTGCCAGCAGTTACGGGGTCGGGGGGGGCTACACCTTC. As protein: CASSYGVGGGYTF.